These 14 T cell receptor beta chains share one sample of origin, sequenced in a study of shared clonotypes between healthy human individuals. Libraries were prepared by immunoSEQ multiplex PCR; TCRdb keeps only in-frame clonotypes and omits some of them. Here the sample spans some 2.1 million clones, around 93% being singletons. Cells designated naive CD8 were CD45RO-negative and were positively selected for CCR7, with terminally differentiated effector memory CD45RA+ cells excluded. The material sequenced was naive CD8+ T cells from PBMCs. Every receptor here comes from a man aged 18-30 years in good health. Some clones in this sample may be carry-over from other donors' samples.

This clone was seen once. The chain has TRBV29-1 and TRBJ2-3; D is perhaps TRBD2 (6 bases). In germline, CDR1 is SQVTM, CDR2 ANQGSEA. Deletions cut 7 bases from V and 0 bases from J, with 23 bases between. The CDR3 runs to 17 residues. Here the CDR3 reads CSAPEGGASLSTDTQYF. CDR3 coding DNA: TGCAGCGCCCCGGAGGGTGGGGCCTCCCTTAGCACAGATACGCAGTATTTT.

Only a few counts were recorded for this clone. The V and J genes are TRBV19 and TRBJ2-1, with 8 bases identical to TRBD1. With 3 bases clipped from V and 6 bases from J, the junction kept 7 bases outside the gene matches. The length of the CDR3 is 15 residues. Germline lookup yields CDR1 LNHDA and CDR2 SQIVND (reference sequence). The CDR3 loop reads CASSIGTGLANEQFF. The CDR3 DNA follows: TGTGCCAGTAGTATCGGGACAGGCCTCGCCAATGAGCAGTTCTTC.

This rearrangement joins TRBV6-5 to TRBJ1-4, with a possible D match to TRBD1 (6 bases). Deletions cut 5 bases from V and 4 bases from J, with 8 bases between. Per the germline V gene, CDR1 is MNHEY and CDR2 is SVGAGI. CDR3 length: 13 amino acids. Here the CDR3 DNA reads TGTGCCAGCAGTAAACAGGGTAATGAAAAACTGTTTTTT. Amino acids: CASSKQGNEKLFF.

The genes are TRBV5-8 and TRBJ1-4, with D hard to call. The CDR3 extends over 16 amino acids. V lost 2 bases to trimming and J lost 2 bases, with 13 bases between them. Germline V gene data show CDR1 as SGHTS and CDR2 as YDEGEE. The CDR3: CASSFPPDYTNEKLFF. CDR3 nucleotides: TGTGCCAGCAGCTTTCCCCCCGACTACACTAATGAAAAACTGTTTTTT.

This chain links TRBV4-1 with TRBJ2-7, with D maybe TRBD2 (6 bases). Germline V CDR1 and CDR2: MGHRA, YSYEKL. Trimming shortened V by 1 base and J by 4 bases, and 11 bases separated the two germline ends. The CDR3 runs 14 residues. The CDR3 loop reads CASSQAREAYEQYF. The DNA of the CDR3 is TGCGCCAGCAGCCAAGCCAGGGAGGCGTACGAGCAGTACTTC.

CDR3 residues: CATSSPGRVDGNTIYF. The DNA for the CDR3 is TGTGCCACCAGCAGTCCTGGAAGGGTAGATGGAAACACCATATATTTT. The rearrangement uses TRBV15 and TRBJ1-3, with D hard to call. The CDR3 has 16 residues. Trimming removed 3 bases from V and 3 bases from J, with 15 bases in between. Germline values: CDR1 LNHNV, CDR2 YYDKDF (reference sequence).

The V call is TRBV7-2, the J call TRBJ2-7; D remains ambiguous. Trimming removed 5 bases at V and 6 bases at J, with 20 bases between. In germline, CDR1 is SGHTA, CDR2 FQGNSA. CDR3 length equals 15 residues. The CDR3 here is CASSPRRWSDPEQYF. The CDR3 DNA is TGTGCCAGCAGCCCCCGTCGGTGGTCGGATCCCGAGCAGTACTTC.

The chain is built from TRBV7-2 and TRBJ2-7, with TRBD1 identical over 8 bases. V was pared by 5 bases and J by 3 bases, with 9 bases of the junction left unmatched. CDR1 and CDR2 (germline): SGHTA, FQGNSA. CDR3 length equals 15 residues. In DNA, the CDR3 is TGTGCCAGCAGCCCCCCGGACAGGGCCGTCTACGAGCAGTACTTC. This gives the protein CASSPPDRAVYEQYF.

This clone occurred once. The V gene is TRBV29-1, the J gene TRBJ2-3; D possibly corresponds to TRBD2 (5 bases). CDR3 length: 13 amino acids. Germline lookup yields CDR1 SQVTM and CDR2 ANQGSEA. Between the trimmed V and J ends, which lost 5 bases and 2 bases, there was a span of 11 bases. The CDR3 protein is CSVWGDNTDTQYF. The CDR3 DNA sequence: TGCAGCGTTTGGGGAGACAACACAGATACGCAGTATTTT.

The chain joins TRBV2 to TRBJ2-1; unclear D gene. V dropped 2 bases and J dropped 10 bases, with 9 bases sitting between them. CDR1 SNHLY and CDR2 FYNNEI come from the germline V gene. The CDR3 totals 12 residues. The CDR3 DNA follows: TGTGCCAGCAGTGAAATCTTGGGGGAGCAGTTCTTC. Translating gives CASSEILGEQFF.

This clone was observed a single time. This sequence joins TRBV19 and TRBJ1-1; no clear D. V dropped 5 bases and J dropped 4 bases, with 14 bases sitting between them. Germline V gene lookup returns CDR1 LNHDA and CDR2 SQIVND (reference sequence). The CDR3 contains 14 residues. CDR3 nucleotides: TGTGCCAGTAGTCCGCGACCTGGGAGCACTGAAGCTTTCTTT. Amino acids: CASSPRPGSTEAFF.

The rearrangement uses TRBV25-1 and TRBJ2-1, with D hard to call. Trimming took 10 bases from V and 2 from J, leaving 15 bases between them. In germline, CDR1 is MGHDK, CDR2 SYGVNS. This CDR3 has 14 residues. Here the CDR3 reads CATIGVYAYNEQFF. The CDR3 bases are TGTGCCACGATTGGGGTATACGCCTACAATGAGCAGTTCTTC.

The gene calls are TRBV25-1 and TRBJ2-1; perhaps TRBD1 as D (5 bases). The V end lost 5 bases, the J end lost 2 bases, and 10 bases lay between the germline ends. This CDR3 contains 14 residues. The germline V gene encodes CDR1 MGHDK and CDR2 SYGVNS. The CDR3 coding sequence is TGTGCCAGCAGTTCCAGGGTCCCCTACAATGAGCAGTTCTTC. It encodes CASSSRVPYNEQFF.

J is TRBJ2-1 and V is TRBV4-3; TRBD2 agrees at 12 bases. The CDR3 is 17 residues long. V lost 0 bases and J lost 9; bases outside the gene matches: 9. Germline loops: CDR1 LGHNA, CDR2 YSLEER. The CDR3, as DNA: TGCGCCAGCAGCCAAGATCGACTAGCGGGAGTCCGGGGTGAGCAGTTCTTC. It is translated as CASSQDRLAGVRGEQFF.